Sequencing of this TCR beta chain was carried out in a study of T cells in Graves' hyperthyroidism and ophthalmopathy. The investigators amplified TCR beta CDR3 regions from RNA transcripts. Initially, a first-round RT-PCR of the TCR CDR3 employed the HTBI primer set. Each CDR3 protein gets one entry after TCRdb re-called the multiplex PCR reads with MiXCR. The table includes 350,000 or so distinct CDR3 sequences, roughly 21% detected once. V gave up 1 base and J gave up 4 bases, with 11 bases separating them. Germline CDR1 is SNHLY and CDR2 is FYNNEI. The CDR3 sequence is 15 residues long. There are many counts of this clonotype. Its antigen is not identified. The study, taken as a whole, reports: From stable hyperthyroidism, ophthalmopathy was set apart by a 13 V-J model.

The sample was blood. V usage is TRBV2 and J usage is TRBJ1-5; D is uncertain. This receptor was obtained from a woman between 50 and 59 years old with Graves' hyperthyroidism. The CDR3 bases are TGTGCCAGCAGTGAAGGATGGGCAACAAATCAGCCCCAGCATTTT. It codes for CASSEGWATNQPQHF.